The 27 T cell receptor beta chains presented below share a single source sample, sequenced in a study of shared clonotypes between healthy human individuals. TCRdb's copy holds only in-frame clones and misses some; the assay was immunoSEQ multiplex PCR. The sample shows around 720,000 clones, around 78% of them seen only once. Sequenced input: memory CD4+ T cells sorted from blood. Indicated subset: CD45RA-negative fraction. These receptors were obtained from a woman in her twenties or thirties in good health.

This clone was picked up many times. Other nucleotide sequences in the sample specify the same CDR3. The chain links TRBV7-2 to TRBJ2-2, with D possibly matching TRBD1 (5 bases). V lost 5 bases and J 0 bases, leaving 13 bases between the germline ends. The germline CDR1 and CDR2 sequences are SGHTA and FQGNSA. The CDR3 sequence is 16 residues long. In nucleotides, the CDR3 is TGTGCCAGCAGCCCAGGCGGACACGCGAACACCGGGGAGCTGTTTTTT. Translation gives CASSPGGHANTGELFF.

The chain is built from TRBV19 and TRBJ2-2, with D maybe TRBD2 (6 bases). With 8 bases removed from V and 6 bases from J, the gap between germline ends came to 13 bases. CDR3 length: 13 residues. Germline V lookup: CDR1 LNHDA, CDR2 SQIVND (reference sequence). The CDR3 sequence is CASGREFSGELFF. The CDR3 DNA sequence: TGTGCCAGTGGACGGGAGTTCTCCGGGGAGCTGTTTTTT.

V and J are TRBV7-9 and TRBJ1-1; D is ambiguous. V gave up 5 bases and J gave up 6 bases, with 13 bases separating them. This CDR3 is 13 amino acids long. Germline V gene sequence: CDR1 SEHNR, CDR2 FQNEAQ (reference sequence). CDR3 bases: TGTGCCAGCAGCCAAAGGAACAGCCCTGAAGCTTTCTTT. Protein sequence: CASSQRNSPEAFF.

In DNA form, the CDR3 reads TGCGCCAGCAGCTTGGCTATCGGCGGGAGTACAAGCTACGAGCAGTACTTC. Protein product: CASSLAIGGSTSYEQYF. V is TRBV5-1 and J is TRBJ2-7; TRBD2 matches at 7 bases. Germline V gene lookup returns CDR1 SGHRS and CDR2 YFSETQ. This CDR3 spans 17 amino acids. V lost 0 bases to trimming and J lost 3 bases; unmatched junction nucleotides: 12.

The CDR3 nucleotides are TGTGCCACCAGCAGACTGAGCGGGAGTAACACCGGGGAGCTGTTTTTT. Protein product: CATSRLSGSNTGELFF. This sequence joins TRBV15 and TRBJ2-2, with TRBD2 matching 8 bases. Germline-derived CDR1 and CDR2 are LNHNV and YYDKDF (reference sequence). The J segment lost 2 bases and the V segment lost 2 bases, leaving 4 bases of the junction unmatched. The CDR3 is made up of 16 amino acids.

The chain employs TRBV7-2 and TRBJ2-7; 8 bases match TRBD1. The CDR3 has 16 amino acids. Trimming cost V 7 bases and J 1 base; bases outside gene matches: 12. Looked up from germline, CDR1 is SGHTA and CDR2 is FQGNSA. The CDR3 DNA reads as TGTGCCAGCAACCAAGGGACAGGAATGCGGTCCTACGAGCAGTACTTC. It encodes CASNQGTGMRSYEQYF.

The chain recombines TRBV12-5 with TRBJ2-1; 8 positions agree with TRBD2. CDR3 length equals 14 residues. The germline V gene encodes CDR1 LGHNT and CDR2 FRNRAP. The ends lost 5 bases at V and 0 bases at J; junction bases unmatched: 0. In nucleotides, the CDR3 is TGTGCTAGTGGTCGGGGGGGCTCCTACAATGAGCAGTTCTTC. Protein sequence: CASGRGGSYNEQFF.

The chain combines TRBV25-1 with TRBJ2-3; D could derive from TRBD1 or TRBD2 (5 bases each). The length of the CDR3 is 16 residues. Per the germline V gene, CDR1 is MGHDK and CDR2 is SYGVNS. Trimming removed 6 bases from V and 1 base from J, with 17 bases in between. CDR3 nucleotides: TGTGCCAGCAGAGAACCCGGGACGGAGGGCACAGATACGCAGTATTTT. Translated, it gives CASREPGTEGTDTQYF.

The V and J genes are TRBV4-1 and TRBJ2-7; maybe TRBD1 (6 bases). Per germline, CDR1 MGHRA and CDR2 YSYEKL. The CDR3 spans 13 residues. Trimming removed 1 base at V and 4 bases at J, with 8 bases between. The CDR3 region is CASSQADRYEQYF. CDR3 sequence (DNA): TGCGCCAGCAGCCAAGCCGACAGGTACGAGCAGTACTTC.

This rearrangement joins TRBV18 to TRBJ2-5; 7 bases are shared with TRBD1. The V and J ends lost 5 bases and 5 bases, in that order; junction bases with no gene match: 8. CDR1 and CDR2 from the germline V gene are KGHSH and LQKENI. CDR3 length: 14 amino acids. The CDR3 DNA is TGTGCCAGCTCATCCACAGGGGCGCGGGAGACCCAGTACTTC. Its translation: CASSSTGARETQYF. Complete variable domain (other parts from reference TRBV18 and TRBJ2-5): NAGVMQNPRHLVRRRGQEARLRCSPMKGHSHVYWYRQLPEEGLKFMVYLQKENIIDESGMPKERFSAEFPKEGPSILRIQQVVRGDSAAYFCASSSTGARETQYFGPGTRLLVL.

The chain recombines TRBV6-6 with TRBJ1-5, with no clear D. The CDR3 is made up of 14 amino acids. Germline V gene lookup returns CDR1 MNHNY and CDR2 SVGAGI (reference sequence). Trimming left V 6 bases short and J 4 bases short, with 13 bases between. The CDR3 coding sequence is TGTGCCAGCAGGTCCGAGGGAGTTAATCAGCCCCAGCATTTT. Its protein product is CASRSEGVNQPQHF.

This chain connects TRBV28 to TRBJ1-2, with 8 nucleotides matching TRBD1. Losses at the gene ends were 6 bases for V and 8 bases for J; bases not matched to a gene: 14. The germline gives CDR1 MDHEN, CDR2 SYDVKM. There are 15 residues in the CDR3. CDR3 amino acids: CASSPGDRGFYGYTF. CDR3 nucleotide sequence: TGTGCCAGCAGCCCAGGCGACAGGGGATTTTACGGCTACACCTTC.

This chain joins TRBV21-1 and TRBJ2-7; no DNA check was done on the table's D call, TRBD2. TRBV21-1 is tagged as a pseudogene. The CDR3 totals 15 residues. DNA of the CDR3: TGTGCCAGCAGCAAAGTCGGGTTGGGGGGGAACGAGCAGTACTTC. As protein: CASSKVGLGGNEQYF.

Concerning this clone: Given a much more abundant clone one base away, this may be a read error. The chain's CDR3 is CASSEEGLAGNSYDEQFF. CDR3 nucleotides: TGCGCCAGCAGTGAGGAGGGACTAGCGGGAAACTCCTACGATGAGCAGTTCTTC. V and J are TRBV10-1 and TRBJ2-1; 13 nucleotides agree with TRBD2. The germline V gene has CDR1 WNHNN and CDR2 SYGVQD (reference sequence). This CDR3 has 18 residues.

V usage is TRBV7-9 and J usage is TRBJ2-5; perhaps D is TRBD1 or TRBD2 (5 bases each). The J call may be incorrect, as the DNA end agrees better with TRBJ2-7. This CDR3 contains 14 residues. The germline CDR1 and CDR2 sequences are SEHNR and FQNEAQ (reference sequence). The CDR3 DNA follows: TGTGCCAGCAGCTTGGGCACCGGGACGTCCGAGCAGTACTTC. Protein: CASSLGTGTSEQYF.

The chain couples TRBV2 to TRBJ1-2; D might be TRBD1 (6 bases). CDR1 is SNHLY, CDR2 FYNNEI, per germline. CDR3 length: 14 residues. V lost 11 bases, J lost 6 bases, and 22 bases lay in between. CDR3 sequence: CAVQRQDLAHGYTF. In nucleotides, the CDR3 is TGTGCCGTACAAAGACAGGACCTAGCACATGGCTACACCTTC.

Written as DNA, the CDR3 is TGTGCCAGTCAAACAGTCCGGGACTCTCAAGAGACCCAGTACTTC. As protein: CASQTVRDSQETQYF. The chain is built from TRBV25-1 and TRBJ2-5; maybe TRBD2 (6 bases). This CDR3 has 15 residues. From germline, CDR1 is MGHDK and CDR2 SYGVNS. V lost 9 bases to trimming and J lost 2 bases, with 19 bases between them.

This clone was seen at least ten times. This chain joins TRBV9 and TRBJ1-1; D gene unclear. Germline assignment: CDR1 SGDLS and CDR2 YYNGEE. The germline V and J ends were trimmed by 1 base and 3 bases, with 10 bases remaining between them. The CDR3 is 14 amino acids. CDR3 coding DNA: TGTGCCAGCAGCGTAACGGGAATGGACACTGAAGCTTTCTTT. Translated, it gives CASSVTGMDTEAFF.

This clone was observed a few times. The rearrangement links TRBV6-5 to TRBJ1-4, with unresolved D. There are 14 residues in the CDR3. CDR1 and CDR2 from the germline V gene are MNHEY and SVGAGI. V lost 5 bases, J lost 8 bases, and 15 bases lay in between. Written as DNA, the CDR3 is TGTGCCAGCAGTCGAGTTGGAGGAAGGGAAAAACTGTTTTTT. It encodes CASSRVGGREKLFF.

This sequence joins TRBV7-7 and TRBJ2-3, with 13 nucleotides matching TRBD2. V was clipped by 5 bases and J by 2 bases; unmatched bases: 7. This CDR3 comprises 17 residues. Germline CDR1 is SSHAT and CDR2 is FNYEAQ (reference sequence). CDR3 loop: CASSPRTSGGYTDTQYF. Here the CDR3 DNA reads TGTGCCAGCAGCCCGCGGACTAGCGGGGGCTACACAGATACGCAGTATTTT.

This chain connects TRBV9 to TRBJ2-1; D is ambiguous. The CDR3 has 15 residues. V lost 4 bases and J lost 0, with 11 bases in between. CDR1 and CDR2 from the germline V gene are SGDLS and YYNGEE. DNA of the CDR3: TGTGCCAGCAGCCCTGACGAGAGCTCCTACAATGAGCAGTTCTTC. Translated, it gives CASSPDESSYNEQFF.

V is TRBV5-1 and J is TRBJ2-1, with TRBD2 identical over 13 bases. CDR3 length: 18 amino acids. V shed 4 bases and J 3 bases; nucleotides not matched to a gene: 10. CDR1 is SGHRS and CDR2 is YFSETQ in the germline V gene. DNA for the CDR3: TGCGCCAGCAGCGGGGGACTAGCGGGACGAGCAATCTACAATGAGCAGTTCTTC. It translates to CASSGGLAGRAIYNEQFF.

Comment on this clone: A read error may explain this, as a much larger clone is one base away. The rearrangement joins TRBV25-1 to TRBJ2-1; 12 positions match TRBD2. The CDR3 is 17 residues long. CDR1 MGHDK and CDR2 SYGVNS come from the germline V gene. The junction had 8 bases not matched to a gene; V was cut back by 3 bases and J by 5 bases. This chain's CDR3 is CASSDRASGRVNNEQFF. CDR3 in DNA: TGTGCCAGCAGTGATCGGGCTAGCGGGAGGGTCAACAATGAGCAGTTCTTC. Supplemented by reference TRBV25-1 and TRBJ2-1, the full variable domain reads EADIYQTPRYLVIGTGKKITLECSQTMGHDKMYWYQQDPGMELHLIHYSYGVNSTEKGDLSSESTVSRIRTEHFPLTLESARPSHTSQYLCASSDRASGRVNNEQFFGPGTRLTVL.

CDR3 sequence: CASRDRTGGEEKLFF. The CDR3, as DNA: TGCGCCAGCAGGGATCGGACAGGGGGCGAGGAAAAACTGTTTTTT. The chain recombines TRBV4-1 with TRBJ1-4; 11 bases line up with TRBD1. CDR1 MGHRA and CDR2 YSYEKL come from the germline V gene. The CDR3 sequence is 15 residues long. The V segment lost 6 bases and the J segment 8 bases; nucleotides outside the gene matches: 8.

This clone was seen more than once but under ten times. The chain uses TRBV5-8 and TRBJ2-7, with 9 bases aligning to TRBD1. Germline V CDR1 and CDR2: SGHTS, YDEGEE. This CDR3 has 15 residues. With 3 bases clipped from V and 3 bases from J, the junction kept 7 bases outside the gene matches. The CDR3 reads CASSSPRQGGYEQYF. The DNA of the CDR3 is TGTGCCAGCAGCTCGCCCCGACAGGGGGGCTACGAGCAGTACTTC.

In this sample, this clone turned up a few times. The rearrangement links TRBV15 to TRBJ2-7, with 10 bases identical to TRBD1. Germline V CDR1 and CDR2: LNHNV, YYDKDF (reference sequence). V was pared by 0 bases and J by 2 bases, with 4 bases of the junction left unmatched. The CDR3 spans 16 residues. In nucleotides, the CDR3 is TGTGCCACCAGCAGAGAGAGGGGGACAGGGGCCTACGAGCAGTACTTC. The encoded protein is CATSRERGTGAYEQYF.

With respect to this clone: The sample contains more than one DNA sequence encoding this CDR3. V gene TRBV5-1 combines with J gene TRBJ2-1; D possibly corresponds to TRBD1 (5 bases). CDR1 is SGHRS, CDR2 YFSETQ, per germline. Trimming pared 4 bases from V and 0 bases from J, leaving 11 bases between. This CDR3 has 15 amino acids. The chain's CDR3 is CASSLDRISYNEQFF. In DNA form, the CDR3 reads TGCGCCAGCAGCCTAGACAGAATCTCCTACAATGAGCAGTTCTTC.